This T cell receptor beta chain emerged from a study of blood T cell repertoires in COVID-19. Across the whole study: The analysed material was cDNA or gDNA that came from T cells, B-cell-depleted T cells, or PBMCs.

Germline CDR1 MNHEY, CDR2 SVGAGI. V lost 4 bases to trimming and J lost 1 base; unmatched junction nucleotides: 2. The CDR3 is made up of 14 amino acids. Original processing methods: The assay estimated nucleated cells by amplifying reference gene primers. The method was immunoSEQ multiplex PCR; TCRdb's version includes in-frame clones alone and lacks a portion of them. Clone size and V and J calls were adopted from that table, with D and trimming inferred from the DNA. The sample lists a few hundred thousand clones; more than 80% were seen once. This chain connects TRBV6-5 to TRBJ1-1; 8 bases match TRBD1. The sample taken for sequencing was peripheral blood. The TCR sequence derives from a man in his late teens or twenties who had recovered from COVID-19. CDR3 loop: CASSWTGSNTEAFF. The DNA of the CDR3 is TGTGCCAGCAGTTGGACAGGGTCGAACACTGAAGCTTTCTTT.